The TCR beta chain described here comes from a study of blood T cells in healthy people across ages. J gave up 7 bases and V 3 bases, and 9 bases lay outside the gene matches. CDR3 length: 15 amino acids. Germline V gives CDR1 MNHEY, CDR2 SMNVEV (reference sequence). The use of a sample-barcoded 5' primer and a J-beta primer mix characterized a second PCR of roughly 7 to 11 cycles. MiXCR, applied by TCRdb to the 5' RACE reads, yields one record per CDR3 protein. The sample contains 600,000 to 800,000 distinct CDR3 sequences, over 40% of which appear only once. The donors, healthy Caucasians from Russia, were aged roughly 6 to 90.

The chain carries TRBV27 and TRBJ2-1; 7 nucleotides agree with TRBD1. What was sequenced was blood. The receptor was derived from a woman of 80 years or more in good health. The CDR3 here is CASSLRQGVGNEQFF. The CDR3 nucleotides are TGTGCCAGCAGTTTGAGGCAGGGGGTCGGGAATGAGCAGTTCTTC.